This TCR beta chain derives from a study of tumor and adjacent non-tumor tissue in lung cancer. About this clonotype: One end of the junction varies from germline; a read error may be responsible.

A modified ARM-PCR protocol with three rounds of nested PCR amplified TCRbeta. TCRdb processed the multiplex PCR reads anew with MiXCR; each CDR3 protein has one entry. The sample shows 80,000 to 100,000 distinct CDR3 sequences, more than 80% of them seen only once. The CDR3 runs to 12 residues. Germline V gene sequence: CDR1 KGHDR, CDR2 SFDVKD. No cell sorting was done before RNA was extracted from the tissue. Distant lung tissue was collected more than 3 cm away from the tumor edge. The sequencing input was distant non-tumor lung tissue. The TCR originated in a man between 60 and 75 years old with small cell lung cancer. This chain uses TRBV24-1 with TRBJ1-1; D is uncertain. The CDR3, as DNA: TGTGCCACCAGTGACGGGAGTATTGAAACTTTCTTT. Amino acids: CATSDGSIETFF.